This T cell receptor (beta chain) was captured in a study of cytomegalovirus exposure and HLA in healthy donors. Study background: The study placed about four fifths of its 398 genotyped donors in the Caucasian-associated ancestry cluster.

Looked up from germline, CDR1 is MRHNA and CDR2 is SNTAGT. The CDR3 sequence is 13 residues long. V gave up 3 bases and J gave up 5 bases; unmatched junction bases: 2. A multiplex PCR was run with 60 Vbeta primers and 13 Jbeta primers. The repertoire was sequenced with immunoSEQ multiplex PCR; TCRdb's copy has only in-frame clones and lacks some. Here the sample spans tens of thousands of clones, approximately 80% being singletons. V gene TRBV6-4 combines with J gene TRBJ1-1; 8 positions match TRBD1. The source material was PBMCs. The sequence was obtained from a female donor in good health and CMV-seronegative. CDR3 sequence reads: CASSEGQGTEAFF. The CDR3 DNA sequence: TGTGCCAGCAGTGAAGGACAGGGTACTGAAGCTTTCTTT.